Below are 5 T cell receptor beta chains sequenced from a single sample in a study of T cell responses to AZD1222 COVID-19 vaccine. Repertoires were generated with immunoSEQ multiplex PCR, while TCRdb's copy carries only in-frame clones and drops some. Of 150,000 to 200,000 clones detected, around 92% appear once; the ten largest clones hold about 0.9%. The sample here was peripheral blood, taken on day 0 of AZD1222 vaccination. These receptors all come from an adult in good health.

V and J are TRBV7-2 and TRBJ1-5; no definite D call. CDR1 and CDR2 (germline): SGHTA, FQGNSA. The CDR3 is made up of 15 amino acids. Trimming stripped 2 bases from V and 3 bases from J, with 11 bases between. The DNA of the CDR3 is TGTGCCAGCAGCTTATATGGGCAAGTCAATCAGCCCCAGCATTTT. This translates into CASSLYGQVNQPQHF.

The chain uses TRBV5-1 and TRBJ1-4; 7 nucleotides line up with TRBD1. V shed 2 bases and J 0 bases; nucleotides not matched to a gene: 4. Germline values: CDR1 SGHRS, CDR2 YFSETQ. CDR3 size: 16 residues. The CDR3 coding sequence is TGCGCCAGCAGCTTACAGGGGTCCCCAACTAATGAAAAACTGTTTTTT. This translates into CASSLQGSPTNEKLFF.

This clone is a singleton in its sample. The chain couples TRBV10-1 to TRBJ2-7; a possible D gene is TRBD1 (6 bases). Germline V gene data show CDR1 as WNHNN and CDR2 as SYGVQD (reference sequence). CDR3 length equals 21 residues. Trimming shortened V by 9 bases and J by 3 bases, and 39 bases separated the two germline ends. CDR3 sequence reads: CARLGGARRVPPVPYHYEQYF. CDR3 DNA sequence: TGCGCCAGATTAGGGGGAGCGCGCCGAGTCCCCCCCGTCCCTTACCACTACGAGCAGTACTTC.

The chain links TRBV2 to TRBJ2-1, with D possibly being TRBD1 (5 bases). The CDR3 sequence is 17 residues long. Trimming removed 6 bases at V and 2 bases at J, with 20 bases between. Germline CDR1 and CDR2: SNHLY and FYNNEI. The CDR3 DNA follows: TGTGCCAGCAGGACCGGACACAGCTCTAGTACCTACAATGAGCAGTTCTTC. This gives the protein CASRTGHSSSTYNEQFF.

This sequence joins TRBV9 and TRBJ1-4, with D maybe TRBD1 (5 bases). The CDR3 covers 16 residues. Germline V gives CDR1 SGDLS, CDR2 YYNGEE. V gave up 0 bases and J gave up 8 bases, with 17 bases separating them. The CDR3 sequence is CASSVDGSGIGEKLFF. In nucleotides, the CDR3 is TGTGCCAGCAGCGTAGATGGGTCAGGGATTGGGGAAAAACTGTTTTTT.